The T cell receptor beta chain described here comes from a study of T cell clonotyping in hematopoietic cell transplantation. The time point here: recipient sample about 28 days before transplant, after cytoreduction. The CDR3 extends over 15 amino acids. The V gene lost 0 bases and the J gene lost 9 bases, with 15 bases spanning the gap. Looked up from germline, CDR1 is LGHNA and CDR2 is YSLEER. Libraries were prepared by immunoSEQ multiplex PCR; TCRdb keeps only in-frame clonotypes and omits some of them. The sample records about 27,000 clones, roughly 71% being singletons. Study results and limitations: At the given depth, recipient repertoires were over 97% de novo clonotypes. After transplant, recipient diversity fell while pathologically expanded clonotypes grew through day 180. Broader posttransplant TCR repertoire diversity was predicted by graft donor and pretransplant recipient Inverse Simpson Index values. CD4 and CD8 repertoire contributions could not be separated without sorting.

For this clone: The antigen is unknown.

The sample in question was peripheral blood mononuclear cells, obtained before stem cell transplant. The origin of this receptor is a man aged 50-59 years with myelodysplastic syndrome. Some clones in this sample may be carry-over from other donors' samples. J is TRBJ1-5 and V is TRBV4-3; D might be TRBD1 (5 bases). CDR3 in amino acids: CASSQDTGLSSPQHF. In nucleotides, the CDR3 is TGCGCCAGCAGCCAAGATACAGGACTCTCATCGCCCCAGCATTTT.